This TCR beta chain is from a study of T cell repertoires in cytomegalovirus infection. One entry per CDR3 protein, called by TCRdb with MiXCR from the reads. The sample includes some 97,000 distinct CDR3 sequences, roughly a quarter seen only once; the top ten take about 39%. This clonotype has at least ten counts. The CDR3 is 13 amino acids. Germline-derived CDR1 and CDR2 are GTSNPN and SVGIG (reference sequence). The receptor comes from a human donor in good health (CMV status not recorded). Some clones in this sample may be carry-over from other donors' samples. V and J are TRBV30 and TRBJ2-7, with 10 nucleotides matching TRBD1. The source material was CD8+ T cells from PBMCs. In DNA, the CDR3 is TGTGCTATTTGGACAGGGGGCTCCTACGAGCAGTACTTC. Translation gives CAIWTGGSYEQYF.